This section outlines one TCR beta chain sequence together with its context. The germline gives CDR1 LNHDA, CDR2 SQIVND (reference sequence). This CDR3 contains 14 residues. Trimming took off 3 bases at V and 9 bases at J, with 17 bases between the two ends. Those enrolled, adults aged roughly 18 to 95 years, came from roughly 22 US areas. Self-reported history from a screening survey and questionnaire set each donor's cohort. This specimen comes from a study of blood T cell repertoires in COVID-19. In the study overall: Nucleic acid was either cDNA or gDNA, and it came from T cells, B-cell-depleted T cells, or PBMCs.

Clones were read by immunoSEQ multiplex PCR, and TCRdb kept only the in-frame ones, dropping some. In the table there are about 220,000 clones, 88% of which are singletons. The rearrangement links TRBV19 to TRBJ1-1, with a weak D call TRBD1 (6 bases). This TCR derives from a woman aged 30 to 39 who had recovered from COVID-19. Sequencing input: PBMCs or T cells enriched from blood (not recorded which). CDR3 DNA sequence: TGTGCCAGTAGTATGTACTCCGGGGACATAAAAGCTTTCTTT. It encodes CASSMYSGDIKAFF.